One sample yielded the 8 T cell receptor beta chains listed below, sequenced in a study of blood T cell repertoires in COVID-19. Using immunoSEQ multiplex PCR, the repertoire was profiled, and TCRdb retains in-frame clones only, with some absent. The sample records roughly 250,000 clones, around 90% being singletons. What was sequenced was PBMCs or T cells enriched from blood (not recorded which). The source is a woman aged 25 to 39 with acute COVID-19.

V is TRBV4-1 and J is TRBJ1-6; TRBD1 aligns across 7 bases. The CDR3 is 18 residues long. J was trimmed by 7 bases and V by 4 bases; bases with no gene match: 16. Germline loops: CDR1 MGHRA, CDR2 YSYEKL. The CDR3 nucleotides are TGCGCCAGCAGCCCCCGGACAGGAGGCATCCCCCGGAATTCACCCCTCCACTTT. Translating it yields CASSPRTGGIPRNSPLHF.

This chain joins TRBV10-3 and TRBJ1-5; D possibly corresponds to TRBD1 (5 bases). The CDR3 totals 14 residues. The ends were cut back, 5 bases at V and 5 bases at J, with 13 bases in the middle. Per germline, CDR1 ENHRY and CDR2 SYGVKD. The DNA for the CDR3 is TGTGCCATCAGTTCGACTGGGGGGGATCAGCCCCAGCATTTT. It is translated as CAISSTGGDQPQHF.

The rearrangement uses TRBV5-1 and TRBJ2-3, with D hard to call. V was pared by 4 bases and J by 3 bases, with 15 bases between. This CDR3 has 15 amino acids. CDR1 is SGHRS and CDR2 is YFSETQ in the germline V gene. CDR3 sequence: CASSQIGSITDTQYF. The CDR3, as DNA: TGCGCCAGCAGCCAAATCGGGTCTATAACAGATACGCAGTATTTT.

This clone appeared a single time. J is TRBJ1-6 and V is TRBV30, with unresolved D. The germline V gene has CDR1 GTSNPN and CDR2 SVGIG (reference sequence). Trimming removed 0 bases from V and 5 bases from J, with 14 bases in between. This CDR3 contains 16 residues. The CDR3 loop is CAWSVLEGMDNSPLHF. CDR3 nucleotides: TGTGCCTGGAGTGTACTCGAGGGAATGGATAATTCACCCCTCCACTTT.

The gene calls are TRBV28 and TRBJ1-1; 8 bases match TRBD1. The CDR3 is 14 residues long. CDR1 and CDR2 (germline): MDHEN, SYDVKM. The V and J ends lost 6 bases and 4 bases, in that order; junction bases with no gene match: 7. This CDR3 reads CASRPPDRGTEAFF. DNA for the CDR3: TGTGCCAGCAGACCTCCCGACAGGGGCACTGAAGCTTTCTTT.

The chain carries TRBV6-5 and TRBJ1-2, with no clear D. CDR3 size: 13 residues. Trimming shortened V by 0 bases and J by 6 bases, and 8 bases separated the two germline ends. Germline CDR1 and CDR2: MNHEY and SVGAGI. The CDR3 protein is CASSYSRADGYTF. The CDR3, as DNA: TGTGCCAGCAGTTACTCGAGGGCAGATGGCTACACCTTC.

The chain has TRBV11-2 and TRBJ1-4; D may be TRBD1 (6 bases). V lost 6 bases, J lost 13 bases, and 21 bases lay in between. The CDR3 totals 14 residues. Germline CDR1 is SGHAT and CDR2 is FQNNGV. CDR3 DNA sequence: TGTGCCAGCAGACAGGGTGCGTCGGGTCTAGGACTGTTTTTT. It translates to CASRQGASGLGLFF.

The genes are TRBV7-9 and TRBJ1-2; D might be TRBD1 (6 bases). CDR3 size: 16 residues. Germline CDR1 is SEHNR and CDR2 is FQNEAQ (reference sequence). V was cut by 5 bases and J by 0 bases, with 16 bases left in between. The CDR3 protein is CASSREQGLANYGYTF. CDR3 in DNA: TGTGCCAGCAGCCGTGAACAGGGCTTAGCTAACTATGGCTACACCTTC.